This T cell receptor beta chain stems from a study of shared clonotypes between healthy human individuals. This CDR3 comprises 19 residues. With V trimmed by 3 bases and J by 0 bases, 14 bases remained unmatched. Germline CDR1 and CDR2: SGHRS and YFSETQ. Produced via immunoSEQ multiplex PCR; TCRdb's table is partial and in-frame only. The data hold roughly 1.5 million clones, with 98% observed a single time. The V call is TRBV5-1, the J call TRBJ2-2; 7 bases align to TRBD1. The clonotype comes from a man younger than 40 in good health. Sequences were obtained from naive CD4+ T cells sorted from blood. Subset denoted: CD45RA+ positively selected. CDR3 DNA: TGCGCCAGCAGCTCCCAAACACACAGGGGACCCGCGAACACCGGGGAGCTGTTTTTT. As protein: CASSSQTHRGPANTGELFF.